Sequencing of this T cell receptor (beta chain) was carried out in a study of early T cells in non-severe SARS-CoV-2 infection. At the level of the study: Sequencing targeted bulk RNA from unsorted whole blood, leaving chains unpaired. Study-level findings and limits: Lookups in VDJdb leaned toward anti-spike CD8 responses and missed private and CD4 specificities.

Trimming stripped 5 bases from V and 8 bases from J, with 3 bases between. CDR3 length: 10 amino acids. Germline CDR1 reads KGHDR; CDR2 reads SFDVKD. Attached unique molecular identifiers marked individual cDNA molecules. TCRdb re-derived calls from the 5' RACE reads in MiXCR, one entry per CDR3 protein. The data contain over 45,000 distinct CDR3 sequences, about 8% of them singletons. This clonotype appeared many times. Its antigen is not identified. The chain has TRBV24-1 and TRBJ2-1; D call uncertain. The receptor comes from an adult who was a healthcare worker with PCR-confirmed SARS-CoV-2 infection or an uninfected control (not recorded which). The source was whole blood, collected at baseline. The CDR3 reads CATSVDEQFF. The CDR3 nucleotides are TGTGCCACCAGTGTGGATGAGCAGTTCTTC.